Sequencing of this T cell receptor (beta chain) was carried out in a study of T cell clonality in common variable immunodeficiency. In this sample, this clone turned up many times. Libraries were prepared by immunoSEQ multiplex PCR; TCRdb keeps only in-frame clonotypes and omits some of them. Observed in the sample are about 81,000 clones, none of them singletons. Sequencing was carried out using peripheral blood mononuclear cells. The sequence was obtained from a person aged 18 to 70 in good health.

The DNA read from the CDR3 is TGCGCCAGCAGCTTGGGCCTAGGCGGCGAG. This sequence encodes CASSLGLGGE. The full CDR3 sequence reads CASSLGLGGEQYF. The rearrangement uses TRBV5-1 and TRBJ2-7; D call uncertain. The DNA ends 3 residues before the CDR3 does, and the rest of the CDR3 is filled in from the germline J gene. V lost 0 bases and J lost 6, with 10 bases in between. Germline values: CDR1 SGHRS, CDR2 YFSETQ. The CDR3 is 13 amino acids.